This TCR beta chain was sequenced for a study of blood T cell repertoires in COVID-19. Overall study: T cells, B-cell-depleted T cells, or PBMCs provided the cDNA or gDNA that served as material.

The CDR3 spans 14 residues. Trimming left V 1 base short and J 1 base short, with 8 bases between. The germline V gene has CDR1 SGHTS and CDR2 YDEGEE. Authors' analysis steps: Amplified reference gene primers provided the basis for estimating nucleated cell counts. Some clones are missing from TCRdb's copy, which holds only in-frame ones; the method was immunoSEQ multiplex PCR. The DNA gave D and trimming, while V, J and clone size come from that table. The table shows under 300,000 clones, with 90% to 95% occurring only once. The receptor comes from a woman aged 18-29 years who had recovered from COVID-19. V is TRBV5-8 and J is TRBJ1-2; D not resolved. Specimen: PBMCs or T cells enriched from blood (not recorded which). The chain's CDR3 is CASSLRANNYGYTF. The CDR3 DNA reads TGTGCCAGCAGCTTGCGCGCCAATAACTATGGCTACACCTTC.